This entry is about one T cell receptor beta chain. The antigen remains unidentified. Clones were read by immunoSEQ multiplex PCR, and TCRdb kept only the in-frame ones, dropping some. The sample has 30,000 or so clones, 85% to 90% seen once; the top ten hold around 0.41%. These data originate in a study of STAT5B mutations in CD4+ large granular lymphocyte leukemia. Whole-study results and caveats: No patients shared main leukemic clonotypes, though roughly 23% appeared at low frequency elsewhere. Higher CD4+ than CD8+ T-LGLL clonality might reflect small sample size. TRBV06-family usage was enriched in top patient clones (8/27) versus controls (2/35).

V lost 5 bases and J 4 bases, leaving 14 bases between the germline ends. The length of the CDR3 is 14 residues. From germline, CDR1 is LNHDA and CDR2 SQIVND (reference sequence). The specimen was CD4+ T cells from blood buffy coats. This chain connects TRBV19 to TRBJ1-2; D is unresolved. The sequence was collected from a human donor in good health. As DNA, the CDR3 is TGTGCCAGTAGTTGGGGAGCAGAGAGCTATGGCTACACCTTC. Translating it yields CASSWGAESYGYTF.